Below, 10 T cell receptor beta chains from the same sample are listed, as sequenced in a study of T cell responses to AZD1222 COVID-19 vaccine. Libraries were prepared by immunoSEQ multiplex PCR; TCRdb keeps only in-frame clonotypes and omits some of them. The table has over 120,000 clones, around nine tenths seen once; the top ten hold 1.5% to 2%. This sample comprised peripheral blood, obtained 28 days after the second AZD1222 dose. These receptors all come from an adult who received the AZD1222 COVID-19 vaccine.

This clone was seen once. This rearrangement joins TRBV6-5 to TRBJ1-3; D remains ambiguous. V lost 4 bases, J lost 1 base, and 5 bases lay in between. Germline values: CDR1 MNHEY, CDR2 SVGAGI. The CDR3 totals 13 residues. Here the CDR3 DNA reads TGTGCCAGCAGTTTGGTTTCTGGAAACACCATATATTTT. As protein: CASSLVSGNTIYF.

This rearrangement joins TRBV5-1 to TRBJ2-7; 9 positions agree with TRBD2. V was clipped by 1 base and J by 1 base; unmatched bases: 15. Germline values: CDR1 SGHRS, CDR2 YFSETQ. The CDR3 is 19 amino acids. CDR3 protein: CASSLYSPLLAGLSYEQYF. CDR3 in DNA: TGCGCCAGCAGCTTGTATAGTCCGTTGCTAGCGGGGCTTTCCTACGAGCAGTACTTC. The variable domain in full, with the rest retrieved from reference TRBV5-1 and TRBJ2-7, is KAGVTQTPRYLIKTRGQQVTLSCSPISGHRSVSWYQQTPGQGLQFLFEYFSETQRNKGNFPGRFSGRQFSNSRSEMNVSTLELGDSALYLCASSLYSPLLAGLSYEQYFGPGTRLTVT.

This chain links TRBV4-3 with TRBJ2-1, with 13 bases matching TRBD2. CDR3 length equals 21 residues. The V gene end was trimmed by 0 bases and the J gene end by 4 bases; junction bases not matched to a gene: 15. Germline V gives CDR1 LGHNA, CDR2 YSLEER. CDR3 region: CASSQDLALAGGQREYNEQFF. The CDR3 nucleotides are TGCGCCAGCAGCCAAGATTTGGCACTAGCGGGAGGGCAAAGGGAGTACAATGAGCAGTTCTTC.

The V gene is TRBV7-2, the J gene TRBJ1-2; possible D gene TRBD1, 5 bases. Trimming shortened V by 4 bases and J by 4 bases, and 22 bases separated the two germline ends. This CDR3 comprises 17 residues. The V gene's germline CDR1 is SGHTA and CDR2 FQGNSA. The CDR3 sequence: CASSSGGGAARGYGYTF. As DNA, the CDR3 is TGTGCCAGCAGCTCCGGCGGAGGGGCAGCACGGGGCTATGGCTACACCTTC.

V and J are TRBV6-2 or TRBV6-3 and TRBJ1-3; D possibly corresponds to TRBD1 (6 bases). Germline loops: CDR1 MNHEY, CDR2 SVGEGT. The CDR3 runs to 15 residues. V was clipped by 4 bases and J by 1 base, with 11 bases between them. DNA for the CDR3: TGTGCCAGCAGTTTATCGACAGGATCTGGAAACACCATATATTTT. It codes for CASSLSTGSGNTIYF.

The chain joins TRBV28 to TRBJ2-7; 14 bases align to TRBD2. CDR3 length equals 19 residues. V lost 2 bases to trimming and J lost 4 bases; unmatched junction nucleotides: 13. Per germline, CDR1 MDHEN and CDR2 SYDVKM. Here the CDR3 DNA reads TGTGCCAGCAGTTTAATCCCCGGGACTAGCGGGAGTCGCAGGTACGAGCAGTACTTC. Translating it yields CASSLIPGTSGSRRYEQYF.

The CDR3: CASSTYNEQFF. The CDR3 DNA reads as TGTGCCAGCAGTACCTACAATGAGCAGTTCTTC. The rearrangement links TRBV6-5 to TRBJ2-1; D gene unclear. Germline lookup yields CDR1 MNHEY and CDR2 SVGAGI. V was pared by 5 bases and J by 2 bases, with 1 base between. This CDR3 is 11 amino acids long.

The genes are TRBV2 and TRBJ2-1, with D perhaps matching TRBD2 (7 bases). The CDR3 runs 15 residues. Germline values: CDR1 SNHLY, CDR2 FYNNEI. V lost 5 bases, J lost 5 bases, and 16 bases lay in between. CDR3 region: CASSLDGGPNNEQFF. Written as DNA, the CDR3 is TGTGCCAGCAGTCTAGACGGGGGGCCAAACAATGAGCAGTTCTTC.

V gene TRBV7-2 combines with J gene TRBJ1-1; D is perhaps TRBD1 (5 bases). Trimming shortened V by 4 bases and J by 1 base, and 19 bases separated the two germline ends. The germline CDR1 and CDR2 sequences are SGHTA and FQGNSA. The CDR3 contains 17 residues. The CDR3: CASSSRDTPTGNTEAFF. Here the CDR3 DNA reads TGTGCCAGCAGCTCCCGAGACACCCCTACAGGGAACACTGAAGCTTTCTTT.

The rearrangement links TRBV30 to TRBJ1-6; TRBD1 matches at 11 bases. Germline V gene data show CDR1 as GTSNPN and CDR2 as SVGIG (reference sequence). This CDR3 comprises 18 residues. V lost 0 bases and J lost 10; bases outside the gene matches: 14. CDR3: CAWSVKWGDRGNGSPLHF. CDR3 nucleotides: TGTGCCTGGAGTGTAAAGTGGGGGGACAGGGGGAATGGCTCACCCCTCCACTTT.